This TCR beta chain came from a study of siplizumab effects on memory and regulatory T cells. Clones were sequenced by immunoSEQ multiplex PCR, and TCRdb holds only the in-frame ones, with some missing. There are about 50,000 clones in the sample; less than 98% occur only once, and roughly 0.99% lies in the top ten. Study findings and constraints: Siplizumab significantly lowered the alloreactive sequences that could be traced to unstimulated CD4+ memory cells. No naive or memory phenotype could be assigned to roughly 80-95% of proliferating clones. No more than a minor fraction of alloreactive clones could be traced back to unstimulated subsets.

This clone has just one count. Its specificity is unknown. Unstimulated naive, memory, effector memory and TEMRA subsets were subjected to sequencing in a few donor pairs. Unmatched junction bases numbered 3, after V lost 2 bases and J lost 3 bases. Germline CDR1 reads SGDLS; CDR2 reads YYNGEE. The length of the CDR3 is 15 residues. The chain uses TRBV9 and TRBJ2-5, with TRBD2 matching over 11 bases. The sample comprised naive CD8+ T cells sorted from blood. The receptor's source is a human donor in good health. CDR3 in amino acids: CASSVGGLAEETQYF. The CDR3 bases are TGTGCCAGCAGCGTCGGGGGACTAGCGGAAGAGACCCAGTACTTC. Full variable domain (outside the CDR3, taken from reference TRBV9 and TRBJ2-5): DSGVTQTPKHLITATGQRVTLRCSPRSGDLSVYWYQQSLDQGLQFLIQYYNGEERAKGNILERFSAQQFPDLHSELNLSSLELGDSALYFCASSVGGLAEETQYFGPGTRLLVL.